The sequence of this T cell receptor (beta chain) was determined in a study of OX40 agonist ivuxolimab in advanced cancers. Background on the whole study: Ivuxolimab was an agonistic, fully human IgG2 monoclonal antibody directed against OX40 (CD134), a costimulatory receptor. The dose-escalation cohort was approximately 83% male with a mean age of about 54 years, ranging from roughly 20 to 80. Intravenous ivuxolimab was administered to patients every 2 weeks at six dose levels: 0.01, 0.1, 0.3, 1.5, 3 and 10 mg/kg. The monotherapy dose-escalation portion (N ≈ 55 patients) of the phase I ivuxolimab trial is reported in the paper. Prior anti-PD-1, anti-PD-L1 or anti-CTLA-4 therapy was permitted, and about 40% of dose-escalation patients had received checkpoint inhibitors. Of the approximately 54 dose-escalation patients, hepatocellular carcinoma was present in 19, melanoma in roughly 15, renal cell carcinoma in 9 and head and neck cancer in 9. Partial responses were achieved by three dose-escalation patients, of whom one had hepatocellular carcinoma and two had cutaneous melanoma. Peripheral TCRbeta sequencing was intended to test whether TCR sequence diversity was altered and clonal T-cell expansion was caused by ivuxolimab.

Trimming removed 3 bases from V and 5 bases from J, leaving 13 bases between the germline ends. Via the germline V gene (reference sequence), CDR1 is LNHDA and CDR2 SQIVND. From its cysteine to its phenylalanine, the CDR3 spans 14 amino acids. Left in the record is the CDR3 DNA by itself, 42 bases read in frame from the first base. Here is what the overall study found, with its caveats: Low levels of normalized T-cell clonal expansion were also seen in some patients who did not respond. Clonal expansion of both CD4+ and CD8+ blood T cells was observed from baseline to week 6 at doses 0.1 to 3.0 mg/kg. After ivuxolimab, CD8+ T cells had more expanded clones than CD4+ T cells on average. In the 0.1-3.0 mg/kg groups, partial responders were among the patients with the lowest normalized peripheral clonal expansion, particularly in CD8+ T cells. Antigen specificity was not determined for the clonally expanded peripheral T cells.

Patients with a history of autoimmune disease or receiving systemic immunosuppression were excluded from the trial. Peripheral blood for TCR sequencing was collected from all dose cohorts at baseline, on cycle 4 day 1, and on cycle 7 day 1. Samples came from an open-label, multicenter, first-in-human phase I dose-escalation trial of ivuxolimab. Adults with locally advanced or metastatic head and neck squamous cell, hepatocellular, melanoma or renal cell carcinoma were enrolled in the trial. CD4+ and CD8+ T cells were sorted separately from peripheral blood before TCR sequencing. Worth noting for this clone: No antigen is known for it. No clone much larger than this one lies a single base away; base qualities are absent.

To sequence the TCRbeta CDR3 region, genomic DNA was isolated from the sorted cells. TCRbeta CDR3 regions were sequenced using the immunoSEQ Assay. In its TCRdb copy, this immuneACCESS table keeps in-frame sequences only and misses some clones. Where compared with another copy, unresolved V genes explain less than half of these, and the others have no known cause. Within this sample are tens of thousands of clones, with more than 70% of them counted one time only. The top ten hold around 6% of the sample. The rearrangement joined TRBV19 to TRBJ1-1; the D gene is perhaps TRBD1, on 5 matching bases. Sequenced here: CD4+ or CD8+ T cells sorted from blood, sampled in a trial of the OX40 agonist ivuxolimab. This sequence originates from an adult with an advanced solid tumor such as melanoma, head and neck, liver or kidney cancer. The CDR3 reads as follows: CASSMLTGGTEAFF. In nucleotide form, the sequence is TGTGCCAGTAGTATGTTAACAGGCGGGACTGAAGCTTTCTTT.